Listed here are 32 T cell receptor beta chains from one sample, sequenced in a study of shared clonotypes between healthy human individuals. Data came from immunoSEQ multiplex PCR; TCRdb stores just in-frame clones and leaves some out. The repertoire includes about 490,000 clones, less than 80% of them detected once, and approximately 12% sits in the top ten. Sequencing input: PBMCs. These receptors were obtained from a woman aged 40-49 years in good health. Some clones in this sample may be carry-over from other donors' samples.

The chain employs TRBV19 and TRBJ1-1, with D hard to call. Germline CDR1 LNHDA, CDR2 SQIVND (reference sequence). V was cut by 3 bases and J by 1 base, with 6 bases left in between. This CDR3 is built from 13 residues. The CDR3: CASSMYRNTEAFF. CDR3 sequence (DNA): TGTGCCAGTAGTATGTACAGGAACACTGAAGCTTTCTTT.

The V call is TRBV7-2, the J call TRBJ1-4; perhaps TRBD1 as D (5 bases). This CDR3 comprises 14 residues. V was shortened by 2 bases and J by 5 bases, with 9 bases between the two germline ends. Germline lookup yields CDR1 SGHTA and CDR2 FQGNSA. CDR3 residues: CASSLFWGNEKLFF. Here the CDR3 DNA reads TGTGCCAGCAGCTTATTCTGGGGCAATGAAAAACTGTTTTTT.

The gene calls are TRBV7-3 and TRBJ2-2; no clear D. V was cut by 5 bases and J by 0 bases, with 7 bases left in between. Looked up from germline, CDR1 is SGHTA and CDR2 is FQGTGA. The CDR3 is made up of 14 amino acids. The CDR3 sequence: CASSQSTNTGELFF. CDR3 DNA: TGTGCCAGCAGCCAGAGTACGAACACCGGGGAGCTGTTTTTT. Based on the CDR3 plus reference TRBV7-3 and TRBJ2-2, the full variable domain is GAGVSQTPSNKVTEKGKYVELRCDPISGHTALYWYRQSLGQGPEFLIYFQGTGAADDSGLPNDRFFAVRPEGSVSTLKIQRTERGDSAVYLCASSQSTNTGELFFGEGSRLTVL.

The CDR3 loop reads CATSRAPGSYEQYF. CDR3 in DNA: TGTGCCACCAGCAGAGCCCCAGGGTCGTACGAGCAGTACTTC. The chain uses TRBV15 and TRBJ2-7; D is possibly TRBD1 (5 bases). The CDR3 sequence is 14 residues long. The ends were cut back, 1 base at V and 4 bases at J, with 11 bases in the middle. Germline V CDR1 and CDR2: LNHNV, YYDKDF (reference sequence).

The chain combines TRBV5-6 with TRBJ2-7, with 7 bases that match TRBD1. The germline CDR1 and CDR2 sequences are SGHDT and YYEEEE. With V trimmed by 1 base and J by 5 bases, 6 bases remained unmatched. The CDR3 loop spans 14 amino acids. The CDR3 loop reads CASSLIRGMHEQYF. CDR3 nucleotides: TGTGCCAGCAGCTTGATCAGGGGGATGCACGAGCAGTACTTC.

This clone was seen more than once but under ten times. No conserved phenylalanine or tryptophan ends this CDR3, so it is likely a read error. The chain employs TRBV7-3 and TRBJ1-1, with D perhaps matching TRBD1 (5 bases). This CDR3 is 14 amino acids long. Germline V lookup: CDR1 SGHTA, CDR2 FQGTGA. V was cut by 2 bases and J by 4 bases, with 11 bases left in between. The CDR3 DNA follows: TGTGCCAGCAGCTTATTGGGGCAGGGCACTGAAGCTTTCCTT. Amino acid sequence: CASSLLGQGTEAFL.

This clone was observed once. V usage is TRBV4-1 and J usage is TRBJ2-5; tentatively, D is TRBD2 (5 bases). The CDR3 covers 12 residues. The ends were cut back, 2 bases at V and 5 bases at J, with 6 bases in the middle. CDR1 is MGHRA, CDR2 YSYEKL, per germline. This CDR3 reads CASSQPGETQYF. The CDR3 region has the DNA TGCGCCAGCAGCCAACCGGGGGAGACCCAGTACTTC.

V usage is TRBV7-9 and J usage is TRBJ1-1; 8 bases fit TRBD1. The CDR3 is made up of 15 amino acids. The V gene's germline CDR1 is SEHNR and CDR2 FQNEAQ (reference sequence). J was trimmed by 1 base and V by 4 bases; bases with no gene match: 5. The CDR3 DNA reads TGTGCCAGCAGCTGGGTAACAGGGGGGAACACTGAAGCTTTCTTT. Amino acids: CASSWVTGGNTEAFF.

This clone was detected a few times. V and J are TRBV5-1 and TRBJ2-2; possible D gene TRBD2, 6 bases. The germline CDR1 and CDR2 sequences are SGHRS and YFSETQ. CDR3 length equals 16 residues. Trimming took off 3 bases at V and 1 base at J, with 13 bases between the two ends. The CDR3 here is CASSSRTTKNTGELFF. The CDR3 DNA follows: TGCGCCAGCAGCTCCCGGACTACCAAGAACACCGGGGAGCTGTTTTTT.

As for this clone: Other DNA sequences of this sample code for an identical CDR3. The rearrangement uses TRBV18 and TRBJ2-7; perhaps TRBD2 as D (6 bases). The CDR3 consists of 14 residues. Trimming stripped 1 base from V and 1 base from J, with 8 bases between. CDR1 and CDR2 from the germline V gene are KGHSH and LQKENI. The CDR3 sequence: CASSPRRGSYEQYF. Here the CDR3 DNA reads TGTGCCAGCTCACCACGGAGGGGATCCTACGAGCAGTACTTC.

The chain joins TRBV7-3 to TRBJ2-5; possible D gene TRBD2, 5 bases. Trimming removed 5 bases at V and 5 bases at J, with 15 bases between. Germline V gene lookup returns CDR1 SGHTA and CDR2 FQGTGA. The CDR3 is 14 amino acids. CDR3 in DNA: TGTGCCAGCAGCCCCAGCGGTGGGGAGGAGACCCAGTACTTC. Translated: CASSPSGGEETQYF.

This clone was seen a handful of times. For the CDR3, the DNA is TGTGCCAGCAGAGAAACCGGGACAGCGAGAGAGACCCAGTACTTC. Translated, it gives CASRETGTARETQYF. V usage is TRBV27 and J usage is TRBJ2-5, with 7 bases aligning to TRBD1. From germline, CDR1 is MNHEY and CDR2 SMNVEV (reference sequence). Trimming removed 6 bases from V and 4 bases from J; junction bases left unmatched: 11. The CDR3 totals 15 residues.

The rearrangement links TRBV19 to TRBJ1-5; the D is unclear. The V end was cut by 4 bases, the J end by 7 bases, with 14 bases between. The CDR3 runs to 14 residues. The germline CDR1 and CDR2 sequences are LNHDA and SQIVND (reference sequence). The CDR3 protein is CASSTGPLGQPQHF. Written as DNA, the CDR3 is TGTGCCAGTAGTACTGGACCCCTCGGGCAGCCCCAGCATTTT.

The chain has TRBV2 and TRBJ2-1; tentative D call: TRBD2 (5 bases). Germline V gives CDR1 SNHLY, CDR2 FYNNEI. This CDR3 is built from 13 residues. V lost 7 bases, J lost 14 bases, and 21 bases lay in between. CDR3 coding DNA: TGTGCCAGCACTCTAGCACCATCAATGACAAAGTTCTTC. Its translation: CASTLAPSMTKFF.

In the case of this clone: This may stem from a read error, because a much larger clone lies one nucleotide away. This chain joins TRBV30 and TRBJ1-2; D not resolved. From germline, CDR1 is GTSNPN and CDR2 SVGIG (reference sequence). This CDR3 comprises 13 residues. The CDR3 protein is CAWSLGPTAGHTF. The CDR3 DNA reads TGTGCCTGGAGTTTAGGTCCAACGGCTGGCCACACCTTC. Supplemented by reference TRBV30 and TRBJ1-2, the full variable domain reads SQTIHQWPATLVQPVGSPLSLECTVEGTSNPNLYWYRQAAGRGLQLLFYSVGIGQISSEVPQNLSASRPQDRQFILSSKKLLLSDSGFYLCAWSLGPTAGHTFGSGTRLTVV.

The chain combines TRBV7-2 with TRBJ1-1; D remains unclear. Trimming took 5 bases from V and 1 from J, leaving 8 bases between them. The CDR3 is 13 residues long. From germline, CDR1 is SGHTA and CDR2 FQGNSA. The CDR3 DNA follows: TGTGCCAGCAGCGCAGAAGAGAACACTGAAGCTTTCTTT. Protein sequence: CASSAEENTEAFF.

This sequence joins TRBV9 and TRBJ1-3; D ambiguous. Germline CDR1 SGDLS, CDR2 YYNGEE. V gave up 4 bases and J gave up 0 bases, with 8 bases separating them. The CDR3 sequence is 14 residues long. The CDR3 loop is CASSPLTSGNTIYF. The CDR3 DNA is TGTGCCAGCAGCCCTCTCACCTCTGGAAACACCATATATTTT.

The V gene is TRBV7-2, the J gene TRBJ2-7, with TRBD2 matching over 7 bases. Germline V lookup: CDR1 SGHTA, CDR2 FQGNSA. This CDR3 contains 16 residues. The V and J ends lost 1 base and 2 bases, in that order; junction bases with no gene match: 8. DNA for the CDR3: TGTGCCAGCAGCTTAGGCCCGAGCGGGAATCCCTACGAGCAGTACTTC. Amino acids: CASSLGPSGNPYEQYF.

Concerning this clone itself: The sample contains more than one DNA sequence encoding this CDR3. J is TRBJ1-2 and V is TRBV29-1; D is perhaps TRBD1 (5 bases). The ends were cut back, 3 bases at V and 8 bases at J, with 16 bases in the middle. CDR3 size: 13 residues. The germline CDR1 and CDR2 sequences are SQVTM and ANQGSEA. This CDR3 reads CSVDPGTGGGYTF. In DNA, the CDR3 is TGCAGCGTTGATCCTGGGACGGGGGGGGGCTACACCTTC.

V gene TRBV2 combines with J gene TRBJ1-2, with D maybe TRBD1 (6 bases). Germline V gives CDR1 SNHLY, CDR2 FYNNEI. This CDR3 region has 14 residues. V was trimmed by 4 bases and J by 3 bases, leaving 12 bases between them. The CDR3 sequence: CASSAGGLDYGYTF. CDR3 in DNA: TGTGCCAGCAGTGCGGGGGGCTTGGACTATGGCTACACCTTC.

The chain has TRBV19 and TRBJ1-1; possible D gene TRBD1, 5 bases. Germline V CDR1 and CDR2: LNHDA, SQIVND (reference sequence). CDR3 length equals 13 residues. Trimming took 5 bases from V and 6 from J, leaving 13 bases between them. In DNA, the CDR3 is TGTGCCAGTAGTGCTCAGGGTATCGCTGAAGCTTTCTTT. Its translation is CASSAQGIAEAFF.

Only a few counts were recorded for this clone. In the same sample, other DNA sequences code for this CDR3. This sequence joins TRBV29-1 and TRBJ2-5; 7 bases are a match to TRBD1. Germline lookup yields CDR1 SQVTM and CDR2 ANQGSEA. Trimming removed 6 bases from V and 5 bases from J; junction bases left unmatched: 12. This CDR3 contains 14 residues. The CDR3 loop reads CSVVPRGLLETQYF. CDR3 DNA: TGCAGCGTCGTCCCCAGGGGGTTGTTGGAGACCCAGTACTTC. The full variable domain, in which reference TRBV29-1 and TRBJ2-5 provide the parts outside the CDR3, is SAVISQKPSRDICQRGTSLTIQCQVDSQVTMMFWYRQQPGQSLTLIATANQGSEATYESGFVIDKFPISRPNLTFSTLTVSNMSPEDSSIYLCSVVPRGLLETQYFGPGTRLLVL.

V and J are TRBV7-2 and TRBJ2-5; 11 bases are a match to TRBD2. Germline V CDR1 and CDR2: SGHTA, FQGNSA. J gave up 9 bases and V 2 bases, and 14 bases lay outside the gene matches. The CDR3 runs 17 residues. This CDR3 is CASSLSAGTSGLGAQYF. CDR3 bases: TGTGCCAGCAGCTTAAGTGCCGGGACTAGCGGCCTCGGGGCCCAGTACTTC. Based on the CDR3 plus reference TRBV7-2 and TRBJ2-5, the full variable domain is GAGVSQSPSNKVTEKGKDVELRCDPISGHTALYWYRQSLGQGLEFLIYFQGNSAPDKSGLPSDRFSAERTGGSVSTLTIQRTQQEDSAVYLCASSLSAGTSGLGAQYFGPGTRLLVL.

The V call is TRBV27, the J call TRBJ2-1; unclear D gene. The CDR3 sequence is 16 residues long. Germline CDR1 MNHEY, CDR2 SMNVEV (reference sequence). V was trimmed by 6 bases and J by 8 bases, leaving 23 bases between them. The CDR3 DNA is TGTGCCAGCAGAGGACGCACTAATACCTACTTCGATGAGCAGTTCTTC. This translates into CASRGRTNTYFDEQFF.

The chain has TRBV20-1 and TRBJ1-1; D gene uncertain. CDR3 size: 11 residues. The ends were cut back, 3 bases at V and 4 bases at J, with 6 bases in the middle. Germline V lookup: CDR1 DFQATT, CDR2 SNEGSKA (reference sequence). The CDR3: CSARSSTEAFF. Written as DNA, the CDR3 is TGCAGTGCTAGGTCCAGCACTGAAGCTTTCTTT.

The chain employs TRBV25-1 and TRBJ2-7, with D perhaps TRBD1 (6 bases). The length of the CDR3 is 15 residues. V dropped 1 base and J dropped 0 bases, with 10 bases sitting between them. The V gene's germline CDR1 is MGHDK and CDR2 SYGVNS. CDR3: CASSESATGSYEQYF. The CDR3, as DNA: TGTGCCAGCAGTGAATCAGCGACAGGCTCCTACGAGCAGTACTTC.

This clone turned up a few times. The chain employs TRBV7-9 and TRBJ2-7, with 13 bases matching TRBD2. Germline assignment: CDR1 SEHNR and CDR2 FQNEAQ (reference sequence). This CDR3 comprises 17 residues. The J segment lost 9 bases and the V segment lost 5 bases, leaving 16 bases of the junction unmatched. The CDR3 protein is CASSKNRGTSGMIGQYF. The CDR3, as DNA: TGTGCCAGCAGCAAGAATCGAGGGACTAGCGGGATGATAGGGCAGTACTTC.

The chain has TRBV18 and TRBJ2-5, with 9 bases aligning to TRBD1. Looked up from germline, CDR1 is KGHSH and CDR2 is LQKENI. The CDR3 is 15 residues long. V lost 1 base and J lost 1; bases outside the gene matches: 1. DNA of the CDR3: TGTGCCAGCTCACCACGGGACAGGGCCCAAGAGACCCAGTACTTC. Its protein is CASSPRDRAQETQYF.

This clone was counted between two and nine times. The chain is built from TRBV5-6 and TRBJ2-7; TRBD1 matches 10 bases. Germline-derived CDR1 and CDR2 are SGHDT and YYEEEE. This CDR3 has 13 amino acids. Trimming took 3 bases from V and 3 from J; bases not matched to a gene: 0. The DNA of the CDR3 is TGTGCCAGCAGCTGGACAGGGGGCTACGAGCAGTACTTC. Amino acids: CASSWTGGYEQYF.

This chain joins TRBV7-2 and TRBJ2-4; 7 nucleotides line up with TRBD2. The CDR3 is 15 residues long. The ends lost 5 bases at V and 6 bases at J; junction bases unmatched: 10. Germline-derived CDR1 and CDR2 are SGHTA and FQGNSA. The CDR3, as DNA: TGTGCCAGCAGCGGGGGGGTCGAGTTTCCAAACATTCAGTACTTC. Amino acid sequence: CASSGGVEFPNIQYF.

V and J are TRBV30 and TRBJ2-1; TRBD2 aligns across 7 bases. Germline CDR1 GTSNPN, CDR2 SVGIG (reference sequence). Trimming took 4 bases from V and 4 from J; bases not matched to a gene: 7. There are 14 residues in the CDR3. The CDR3 reads CAWTRLAEYNEQFF. The CDR3 nucleotides are TGTGCCTGGACTAGGCTAGCGGAATACAATGAGCAGTTCTTC.

V and J are TRBV7-2 and TRBJ2-1, with D unresolved. This CDR3 has 18 residues. CDR1 and CDR2 (germline): SGHTA, FQGNSA. V was cut by 1 base and J by 0 bases, with 16 bases left in between. The CDR3 loop reads CASSLVWVRFSSYNEQFF. CDR3 nucleotides: TGTGCCAGCAGCTTAGTTTGGGTGCGGTTTAGCTCCTACAATGAGCAGTTCTTC.